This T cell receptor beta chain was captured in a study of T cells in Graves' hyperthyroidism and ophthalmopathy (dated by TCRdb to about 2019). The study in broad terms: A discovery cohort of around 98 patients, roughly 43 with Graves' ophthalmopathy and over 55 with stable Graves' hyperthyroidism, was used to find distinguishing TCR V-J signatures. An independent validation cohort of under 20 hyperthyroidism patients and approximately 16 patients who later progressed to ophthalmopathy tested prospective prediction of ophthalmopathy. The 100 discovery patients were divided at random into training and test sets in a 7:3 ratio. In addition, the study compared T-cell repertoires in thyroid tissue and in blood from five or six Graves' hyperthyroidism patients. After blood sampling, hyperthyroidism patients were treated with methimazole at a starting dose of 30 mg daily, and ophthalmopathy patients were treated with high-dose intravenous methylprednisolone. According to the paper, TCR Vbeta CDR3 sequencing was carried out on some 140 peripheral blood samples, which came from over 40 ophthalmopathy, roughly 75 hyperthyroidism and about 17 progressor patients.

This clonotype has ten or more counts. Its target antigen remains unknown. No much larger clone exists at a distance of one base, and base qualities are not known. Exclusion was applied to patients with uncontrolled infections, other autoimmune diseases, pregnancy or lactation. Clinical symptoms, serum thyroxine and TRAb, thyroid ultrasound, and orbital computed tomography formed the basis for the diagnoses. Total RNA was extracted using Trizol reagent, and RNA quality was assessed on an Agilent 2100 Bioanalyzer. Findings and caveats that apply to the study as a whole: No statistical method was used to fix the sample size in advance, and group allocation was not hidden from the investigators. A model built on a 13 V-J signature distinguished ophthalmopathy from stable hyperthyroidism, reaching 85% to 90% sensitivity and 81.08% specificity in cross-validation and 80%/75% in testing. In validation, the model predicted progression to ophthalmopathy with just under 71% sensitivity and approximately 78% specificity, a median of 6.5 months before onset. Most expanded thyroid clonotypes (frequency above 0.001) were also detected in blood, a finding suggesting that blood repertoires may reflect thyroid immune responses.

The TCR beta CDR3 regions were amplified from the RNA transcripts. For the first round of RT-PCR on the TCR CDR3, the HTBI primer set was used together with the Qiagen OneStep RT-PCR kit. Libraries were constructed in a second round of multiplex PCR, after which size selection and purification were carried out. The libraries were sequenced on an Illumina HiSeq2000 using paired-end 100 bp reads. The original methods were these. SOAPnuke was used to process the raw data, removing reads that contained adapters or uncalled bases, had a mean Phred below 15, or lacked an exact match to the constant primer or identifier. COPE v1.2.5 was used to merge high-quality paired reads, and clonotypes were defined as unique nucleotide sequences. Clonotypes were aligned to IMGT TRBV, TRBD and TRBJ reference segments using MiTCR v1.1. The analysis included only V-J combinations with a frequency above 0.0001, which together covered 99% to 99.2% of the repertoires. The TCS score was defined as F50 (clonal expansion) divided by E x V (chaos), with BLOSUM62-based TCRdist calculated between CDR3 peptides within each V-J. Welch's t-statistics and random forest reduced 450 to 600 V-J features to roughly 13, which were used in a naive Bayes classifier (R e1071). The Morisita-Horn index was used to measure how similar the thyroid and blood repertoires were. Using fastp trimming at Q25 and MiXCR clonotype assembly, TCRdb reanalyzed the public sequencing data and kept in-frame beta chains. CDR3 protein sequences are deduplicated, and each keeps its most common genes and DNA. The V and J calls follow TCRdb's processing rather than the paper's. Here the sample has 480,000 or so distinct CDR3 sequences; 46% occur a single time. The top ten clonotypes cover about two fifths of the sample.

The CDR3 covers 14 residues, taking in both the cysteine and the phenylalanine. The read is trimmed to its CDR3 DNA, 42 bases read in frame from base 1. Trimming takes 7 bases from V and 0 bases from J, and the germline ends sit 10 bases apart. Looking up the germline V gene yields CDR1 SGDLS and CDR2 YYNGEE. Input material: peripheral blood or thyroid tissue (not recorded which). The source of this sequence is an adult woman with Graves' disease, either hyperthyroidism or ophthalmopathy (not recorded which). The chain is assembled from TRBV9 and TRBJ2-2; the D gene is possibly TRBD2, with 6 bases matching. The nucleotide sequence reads TGTGCCAGCCAGGCGGGATCGAACACCGGGGAGCTGTTTTTT. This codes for CASQAGSNTGELFF. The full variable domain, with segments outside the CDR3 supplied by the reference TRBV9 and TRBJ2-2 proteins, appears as DSGVTQTPKHLITATGQRVTLRCSPRSGDLSVYWYQQSLDQGLQFLIQYYNGEERAKGNILERFSAQQFPDLHSELNLSSLELGDSALYFCASQAGSNTGELFFGEGSRLTVL.